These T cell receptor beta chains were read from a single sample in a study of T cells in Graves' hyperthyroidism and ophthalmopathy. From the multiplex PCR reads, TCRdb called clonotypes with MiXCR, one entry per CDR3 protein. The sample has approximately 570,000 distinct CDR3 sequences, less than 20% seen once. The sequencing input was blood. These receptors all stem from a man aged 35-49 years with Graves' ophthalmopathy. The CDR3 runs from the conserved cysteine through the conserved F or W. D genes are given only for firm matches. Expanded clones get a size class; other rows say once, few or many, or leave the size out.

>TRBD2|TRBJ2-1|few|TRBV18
TGTGCCAGCTCACCCCGGGGGGGACGGAACTGCAATGAGCAGTTCTTC
CASSPRGGRNCNEQFF
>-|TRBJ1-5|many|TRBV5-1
TGCGCCAGCAGCTTGCTTCCTGGAACATCTCAGCCCCAGCATTTT
CASSLLPGTSQPQHF
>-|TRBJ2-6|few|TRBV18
TGTGCCAGCTCACCACTAAGCGCAGGGAACTCTGGGGCCAACGTCCTGACTTTC
CASSPLSAGNSGANVLTF
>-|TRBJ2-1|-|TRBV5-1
TGCGCCAGCAGCTTTGGTCGGGGCGGGTCCTACAATGAGCAGTTCTTC
CASSFGRGGSYNEQFF
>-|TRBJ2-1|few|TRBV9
TGTGCCAGCAGCGTAGTTGCGGCCAATTACAATGAGCAGTTCTTC
CASSVVAANYNEQFF
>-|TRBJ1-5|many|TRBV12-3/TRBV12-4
TGTGCCAGCAGAACGGAGAGCAATCAGCCCCAGCATTTT
CASRTESNQPQHF
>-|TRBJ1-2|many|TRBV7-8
TGTGCCAGCAGCCCCGGGACCGCCTTAAGTGGCTACACCTTC
CASSPGTALSGYTF
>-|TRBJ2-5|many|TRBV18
TGTGCCAGCTCATCGTACCAAGAGACCCAGTACTTC
CASSSYQETQYF
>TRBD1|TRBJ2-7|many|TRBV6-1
TGTGCCAGCAGGGATACAGGGGATCCCTATGACGAGCAGTACTTC
CASRDTGDPYDEQYF
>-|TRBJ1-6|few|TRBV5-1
TGCGCCAGCAGCCCGGAGTGGGGGGTCAAGTCACCCCTCCACTTT
CASSPEWGVKSPLHF